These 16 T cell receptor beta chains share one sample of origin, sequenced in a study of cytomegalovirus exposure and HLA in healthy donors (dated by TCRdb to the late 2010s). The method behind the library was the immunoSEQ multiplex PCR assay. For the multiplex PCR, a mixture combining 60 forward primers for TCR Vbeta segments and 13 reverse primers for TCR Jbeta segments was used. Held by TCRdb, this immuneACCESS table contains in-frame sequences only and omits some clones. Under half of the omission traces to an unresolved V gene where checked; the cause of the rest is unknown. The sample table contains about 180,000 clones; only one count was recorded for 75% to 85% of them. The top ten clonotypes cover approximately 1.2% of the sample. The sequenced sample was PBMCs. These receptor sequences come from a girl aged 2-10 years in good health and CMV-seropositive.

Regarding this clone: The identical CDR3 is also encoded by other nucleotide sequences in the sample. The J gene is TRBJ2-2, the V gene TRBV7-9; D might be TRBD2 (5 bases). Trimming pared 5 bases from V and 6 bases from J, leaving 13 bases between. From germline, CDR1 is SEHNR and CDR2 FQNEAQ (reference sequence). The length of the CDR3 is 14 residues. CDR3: CASSMDSYSGELFF. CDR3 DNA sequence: TGTGCCAGCAGCATGGACTCTTACTCCGGGGAGCTGTTTTTT.

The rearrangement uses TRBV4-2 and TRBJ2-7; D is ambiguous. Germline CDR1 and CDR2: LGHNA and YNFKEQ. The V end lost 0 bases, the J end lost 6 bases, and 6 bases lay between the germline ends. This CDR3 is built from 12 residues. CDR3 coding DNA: TGTGCCAGCAGCCAAGAAGTCGGCGAGCAGTACTTC. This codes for CASSQEVGEQYF.

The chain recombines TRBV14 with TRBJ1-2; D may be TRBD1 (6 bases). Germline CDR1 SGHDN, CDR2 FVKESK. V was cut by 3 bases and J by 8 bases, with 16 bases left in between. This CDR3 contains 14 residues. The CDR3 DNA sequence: TGTGCCAGCAGCCAGAGACAGGTACTCGGAGGCTACACCTTC. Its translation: CASSQRQVLGGYTF.

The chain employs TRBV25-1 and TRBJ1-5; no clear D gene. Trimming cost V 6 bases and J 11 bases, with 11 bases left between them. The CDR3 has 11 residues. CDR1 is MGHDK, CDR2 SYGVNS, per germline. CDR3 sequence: CASRDSEAQHF. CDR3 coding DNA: TGTGCCAGCAGAGACTCCGAGGCCCAGCATTTT.

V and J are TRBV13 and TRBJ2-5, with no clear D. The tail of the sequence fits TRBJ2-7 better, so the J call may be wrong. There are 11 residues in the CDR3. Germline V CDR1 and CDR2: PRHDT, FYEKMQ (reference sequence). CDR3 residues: CASSYIYEQYF. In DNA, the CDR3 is TGTGCCAGCAGCTATATCTACGAGCAGTACTTC.

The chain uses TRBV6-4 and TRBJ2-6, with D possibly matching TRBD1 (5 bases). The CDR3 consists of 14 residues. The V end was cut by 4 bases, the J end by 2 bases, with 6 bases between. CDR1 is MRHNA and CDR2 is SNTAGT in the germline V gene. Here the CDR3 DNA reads TGTGCCAGCAGTGTGACAGCTGGGGCCAACGTCCTGACTTTC. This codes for CASSVTAGANVLTF.

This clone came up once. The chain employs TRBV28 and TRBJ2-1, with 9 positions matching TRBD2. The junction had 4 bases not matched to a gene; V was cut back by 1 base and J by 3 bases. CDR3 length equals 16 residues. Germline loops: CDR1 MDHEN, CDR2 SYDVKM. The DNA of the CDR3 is TGTGCCAGCAGTTTATTAGCGGGAGTCTACTACAATGAGCAGTTCTTC. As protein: CASSLLAGVYYNEQFF.

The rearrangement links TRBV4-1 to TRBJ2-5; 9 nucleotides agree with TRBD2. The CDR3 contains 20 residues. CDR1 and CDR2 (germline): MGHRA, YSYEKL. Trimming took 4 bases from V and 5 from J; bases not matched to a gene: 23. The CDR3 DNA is TGCGCCAGCAGCCGCTACGGCATTATAGCGGGAGTAATCCCAGGGGAGACCCAGTACTTC. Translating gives CASSRYGIIAGVIPGETQYF.

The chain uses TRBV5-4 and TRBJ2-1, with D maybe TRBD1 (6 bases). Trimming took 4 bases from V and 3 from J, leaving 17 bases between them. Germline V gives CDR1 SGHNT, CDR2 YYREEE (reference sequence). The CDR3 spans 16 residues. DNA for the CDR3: TGTGCCAGCAGCCCAGGACAGTCCGTTGGCTACAATGAGCAGTTCTTC. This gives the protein CASSPGQSVGYNEQFF.

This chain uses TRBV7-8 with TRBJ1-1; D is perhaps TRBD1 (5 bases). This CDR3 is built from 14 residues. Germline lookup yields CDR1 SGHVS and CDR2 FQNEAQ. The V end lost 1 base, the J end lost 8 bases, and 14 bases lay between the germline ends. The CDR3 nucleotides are TGTGCCAGCAGCTTAGTGGGGTGGGGCAGCGAAGCTTTCTTT. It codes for CASSLVGWGSEAFF.

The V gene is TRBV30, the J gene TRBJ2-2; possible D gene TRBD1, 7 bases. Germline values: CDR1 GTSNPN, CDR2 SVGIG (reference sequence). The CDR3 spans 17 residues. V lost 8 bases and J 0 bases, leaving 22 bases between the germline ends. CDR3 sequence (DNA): TGTGCCGGACAGGAGGGGGCGCAACCAACGAACACCGGGGAGCTGTTTTTT. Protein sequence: CAGQEGAQPTNTGELFF.

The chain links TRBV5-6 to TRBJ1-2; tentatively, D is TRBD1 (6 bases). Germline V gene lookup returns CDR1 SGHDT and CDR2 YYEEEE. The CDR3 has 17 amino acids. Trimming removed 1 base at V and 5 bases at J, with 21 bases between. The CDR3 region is CASSLYFGGRKLYGYTF. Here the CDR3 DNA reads TGTGCCAGCAGCTTGTACTTCGGGGGGCGGAAATTGTATGGCTACACCTTC.

CDR3 amino acids: CASSLAGTGITEAFF. In DNA form, the CDR3 reads TGTGCCAGCAGCTTAGCGGGGACAGGGATAACTGAAGCTTTCTTT. V is TRBV7-6 and J is TRBJ1-1; 9 bases are shared with TRBD1. CDR3 length equals 15 residues. CDR1 SGHVS and CDR2 FNYEAQ come from the germline V gene. J gave up 5 bases and V 0 bases, and 4 bases lay outside the gene matches.

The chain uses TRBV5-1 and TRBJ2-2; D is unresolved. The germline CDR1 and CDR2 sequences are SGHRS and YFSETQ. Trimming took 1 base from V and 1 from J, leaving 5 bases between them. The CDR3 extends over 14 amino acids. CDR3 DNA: TGCGCCAGCAGCTTGTTACAGAACACCGGGGAGCTGTTTTTT. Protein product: CASSLLQNTGELFF.

CDR3 in amino acids: CASSTGGFYTGELFF. For the CDR3, the DNA is TGTGCCAGCTCGACAGGGGGCTTTTACACCGGGGAGCTGTTTTTT. The V gene is TRBV25-1, the J gene TRBJ2-2, with TRBD1 identical over 10 bases. This CDR3 is 15 amino acids long. V was clipped by 8 bases and J by 3 bases; unmatched bases: 6. Looked up from germline, CDR1 is MGHDK and CDR2 is SYGVNS.

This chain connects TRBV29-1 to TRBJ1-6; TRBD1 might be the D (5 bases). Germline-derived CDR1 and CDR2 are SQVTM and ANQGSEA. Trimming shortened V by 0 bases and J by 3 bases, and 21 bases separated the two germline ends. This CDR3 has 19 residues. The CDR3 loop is CSVEEKGRESVFYNSPLHF. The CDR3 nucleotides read TGCAGCGTTGAAGAAAAGGGCAGGGAAAGTGTTTTCTATAATTCACCCCTCCACTTT. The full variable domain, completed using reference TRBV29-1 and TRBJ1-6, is SAVISQKPSRDICQRGTSLTIQCQVDSQVTMMFWYRQQPGQSLTLIATANQGSEATYESGFVIDKFPISRPNLTFSTLTVSNMSPEDSSIYLCSVEEKGRESVFYNSPLHFGNGTRLTVT.